These 2 T cell receptor beta chains came from one sample sequenced in a study of shared clonotypes between healthy human individuals. Profiling relied on immunoSEQ multiplex PCR, and the TCRdb table lists in-frame clones only, not all of them. The table records 1.4 million or so clones, 98% to 99% of them present only once. Sequencing was carried out using naive CD4+ T cells sorted from blood. Subset here: CD45RA+ positively selected. Source of these receptors: a man under 40 in good health.

The chain carries TRBV29-1 and TRBJ2-3; TRBD1 aligns across 7 bases. The V gene's germline CDR1 is SQVTM and CDR2 ANQGSEA. The CDR3 spans 10 residues. V lost 5 bases to trimming and J lost 9 bases; unmatched junction nucleotides: 2. The CDR3 DNA reads as TGCAGCGTTCTGACAGGGACGCAGTATTTT. It specifies CSVLTGTQYF.

This rearrangement joins TRBV7-8 to TRBJ2-5; the D gene is possibly TRBD1 (5 bases). The CDR3 has 14 amino acids. Germline V gene sequence: CDR1 SGHVS, CDR2 FQNEAQ. The V and J ends lost 2 bases and 3 bases respectively, with 10 bases between them. The CDR3 DNA is TGTGCCAGCAGCTTAAATCAGGGCAAAGAGACCCAGTACTTC. Translated, it gives CASSLNQGKETQYF.